This TCR beta chain was observed in a study of CD8 T cells in Susac syndrome. CDR3 length equals 15 residues. The germline CDR1 and CDR2 sequences are DFQATT and SNEGSKA (reference sequence). Trimming shortened V by 2 bases and J by 1 base, and 11 bases separated the two germline ends. From blood CD8+ and CD4+ T cells, TCR beta sequences were generated. The control group consisted of healthy donors matched for age and sex. The RNA, roughly 0.45 to 1 ug, was put through reverse transcription using random hexamers. One entry per CDR3 protein results from TCRdb running MiXCR on the immunoSEQ multiplex PCR reads. The table shows under 200,000 distinct CDR3 sequences, with around 94% occurring only once.

The rearrangement links TRBV20-1 to TRBJ2-2; D remains unclear. This TCR came from a human donor in good health. The specimen was CD4+ T cells from PBMCs. The CDR3 loop is CSARLYGENTGELFF. The CDR3 DNA follows: TGCAGTGCTAGACTGTATGGGGAGAACACCGGGGAGCTGTTTTTT.